Presented here are 19 T cell receptor beta chains from one specimen sequenced in a study of memory B cells and T cells in multiple sclerosis. After stimulus-free culture, autoproliferating CFSE-dim and non-proliferating CFSE-high T cells were sequenced separately. Replicate wells were pooled after 7 days of stimulus-free culture of about 47 million CFSE-labeled PBMCs. Their antigen targets remain unknown. Clones were sequenced by immunoSEQ multiplex PCR, and TCRdb holds only the in-frame ones, with some missing. Among about 42,000 clones listed, about 80% were seen once. Sequencing used PBMCs from blood kept in culture. Receptor source: a human donor with multiple sclerosis.

The table lists this clone with a few counts. The V call is TRBV19, the J call TRBJ2-7; D unclear. The V gene lost 4 bases and the J gene lost 2 bases, with 12 bases spanning the gap. The CDR3 totals 14 residues. CDR1 is LNHDA and CDR2 is SQIVND in the germline V gene (reference sequence). DNA for the CDR3: TGTGCCAGTAGTAGGGGTGAGTCTACCTACGAGCAGTACTTC. Its protein is CASSRGESTYEQYF.

The CDR3 coding sequence is TGCGCCAGCAGCCAAGATGACGGCAGCCGGTCACCCCTCCACTTT. Its protein product is CASSQDDGSRSPLHF. The rearrangement links TRBV4-3 to TRBJ1-6, with D unclear. Germline V gene sequence: CDR1 LGHNA, CDR2 YSLEER. The CDR3 is made up of 15 amino acids. V was pared by 0 bases and J by 10 bases, with 13 bases between.

The J gene is TRBJ1-5, the V gene TRBV4-3; D is unresolved. Germline-derived CDR1 and CDR2 are LGHNA and YSLEER. CDR3 size: 15 residues. Between the trimmed V and J ends, which lost 0 bases and 7 bases, there was a span of 13 bases. CDR3 in DNA: TGCGCCAGCAGCCAAGATCGGAGGGTTCGGCAGCCCCAGCATTTT. As protein: CASSQDRRVRQPQHF.

The V call is TRBV30, the J call TRBJ2-5; D call uncertain. The length of the CDR3 is 15 residues. Germline CDR1 and CDR2: GTSNPN and SVGIG (reference sequence). The ends were cut back, 2 bases at V and 5 bases at J, with 18 bases in the middle. This CDR3 reads CAWSLAVGLRETQYF. CDR3 coding DNA: TGTGCCTGGAGTTTAGCTGTCGGGCTCAGGGAGACCCAGTACTTC.

The rearrangement uses TRBV6-1 and TRBJ1-1, with D maybe TRBD1 (5 bases). From germline, CDR1 is MNHNS and CDR2 SASEGT. V lost 6 bases and J 1 base, leaving 12 bases between the germline ends. The CDR3 runs 14 residues. The DNA of the CDR3 is TGTGCCAGCAGGAGGGGTATTGAGAACACTGAAGCTTTCTTT. Protein: CASRRGIENTEAFF.

The chain's CDR3 is CAWRLGGTEAFF. CDR3 DNA sequence: TGTGCCTGGAGGCTGGGTGGGACTGAAGCTTTCTTT. V gene TRBV30 combines with J gene TRBJ1-1; no clear D gene. In germline, CDR1 is GTSNPN, CDR2 SVGIG (reference sequence). The germline V and J ends were trimmed by 3 bases and 5 bases, with 10 bases remaining between them. The CDR3 has 12 residues.

This clone has only a few counts. CDR3 sequence reads: CASSHPWTSGESDTQYF. The CDR3 nucleotides read TGCGCCAGCAGCCATCCCTGGACTAGCGGGGAGTCAGATACGCAGTATTTT. V usage is TRBV4-1 and J usage is TRBJ2-3, with 12 bases that match TRBD2. The CDR3 has 17 amino acids. CDR1 and CDR2 from the germline V gene are MGHRA and YSYEKL. Trimming cost V 3 bases and J 4 bases; bases outside gene matches: 8.

The chain combines TRBV7-2 with TRBJ1-2; 11 bases match TRBD1. J gave up 6 bases and V 1 base, and 10 bases lay outside the gene matches. Looked up from germline, CDR1 is SGHTA and CDR2 is FQGNSA. The CDR3 spans 17 residues. Written as DNA, the CDR3 is TGTGCCAGCAGCTTAGATTGGACAGGGGGCGATAGCCATGGCTACACCTTC. Translation gives CASSLDWTGGDSHGYTF.

This clone has just one count. The rearrangement uses TRBV6-6 and TRBJ2-5; D assignment may be TRBD1 or TRBD2 (5 bases each). The CDR3 is 16 amino acids. Germline V gene sequence: CDR1 MNHNY, CDR2 SVGAGI (reference sequence). V dropped 6 bases and J dropped 2 bases, with 19 bases sitting between them. CDR3 amino acids: CASSDPGRPAQETQYF. The CDR3 coding sequence is TGTGCCAGCAGCGACCCGGGACGGCCGGCTCAAGAGACCCAGTACTTC.

The CDR3 nucleotides are TGTGCCTGGACCATGACAGGGATCACTGAAGCTTTCTTT. Residues: CAWTMTGITEAFF. The chain is built from TRBV30 and TRBJ1-1; 7 bases agree with TRBD1. The CDR3 consists of 13 residues. From germline, CDR1 is GTSNPN and CDR2 SVGIG (reference sequence). The trim removed 4 bases at V and 4 bases at J, leaving 6 bases unmatched.

This rearrangement joins TRBV7-2 to TRBJ2-1; 9 nucleotides agree with TRBD2. The germline CDR1 and CDR2 sequences are SGHTA and FQGNSA. Losses at the gene ends were 5 bases for V and 10 bases for J; bases not matched to a gene: 12. The CDR3 is 15 amino acids. The CDR3 loop reads CASSARASGAHEQFF. The CDR3 nucleotides are TGTGCCAGCAGCGCCAGGGCTAGCGGGGCTCACGAGCAGTTCTTC.

The rearrangement joins TRBV9 to TRBJ1-2, with D tentatively TRBD1 (6 bases). Per the germline V gene, CDR1 is SGDLS and CDR2 is YYNGEE. The V and J ends lost 3 bases and 6 bases respectively, with 9 bases between them. The CDR3 has 12 amino acids. As DNA, the CDR3 is TGTGCCAGCAGCGAAAGGGGGGATGGCTACACCTTC. This sequence encodes CASSERGDGYTF.

The rearrangement joins TRBV30 to TRBJ1-1; 7 nucleotides agree with TRBD1. CDR1 is GTSNPN and CDR2 is SVGIG in the germline V gene (reference sequence). The junction had 5 bases not matched to a gene; V was cut back by 0 bases and J by 4 bases. The CDR3 runs to 14 residues. CDR3 coding DNA: TGTGCCTGGAGTGTTAGAGGGGGCGGCACTGAAGCTTTCTTT. Protein: CAWSVRGGGTEAFF.

This clone was seen more than once but under ten times. The genes are TRBV30 and TRBJ1-1; 8 nucleotides agree with TRBD1. Trimming removed 5 bases from V and 7 bases from J; junction bases left unmatched: 12. The CDR3 totals 14 residues. The V gene's germline CDR1 is GTSNPN and CDR2 SVGIG (reference sequence). CDR3 loop: CAWARDRRLSEAFF. For the CDR3, the DNA is TGTGCCTGGGCCCGGGACAGGCGACTTAGTGAAGCTTTCTTT. Based on the CDR3 plus reference TRBV30 and TRBJ1-1, the full variable domain is SQTIHQWPATLVQPVGSPLSLECTVEGTSNPNLYWYRQAAGRGLQLLFYSVGIGQISSEVPQNLSASRPQDRQFILSSKKLLLSDSGFYLCAWARDRRLSEAFFGQGTRLTVV.

The rearrangement joins TRBV19 to TRBJ2-2; 8 positions match TRBD2. The germline V gene encodes CDR1 LNHDA and CDR2 SQIVND (reference sequence). This CDR3 has 17 residues. J lost 5 bases, V lost 6 bases, and 14 bases had no gene match. CDR3 loop: CASSGTSVTVFTGELFF. The CDR3 DNA is TGTGCCAGTAGCGGGACTAGTGTTACCGTTTTTACCGGGGAGCTGTTTTTT.

The DNA for the CDR3 is TGTGCCAGCAGCTTAGAGGGGGCATTTTTATCTGAGCTGTTTTTT. Protein: CASSLEGAFLSELFF. The chain links TRBV7-2 to TRBJ2-2, with 7 nucleotides matching TRBD1. This CDR3 is 15 amino acids long. Germline V gene data show CDR1 as SGHTA and CDR2 as FQGNSA. Germline trimming cut 1 base from V and 11 bases from J; bases unmatched to any gene: 10.

The chain combines TRBV4-1 with TRBJ1-2, with TRBD1 identical over 7 bases. Per the germline V gene, CDR1 is MGHRA and CDR2 is YSYEKL. This CDR3 region has 15 residues. J gave up 2 bases and V 6 bases, and 9 bases lay outside the gene matches. The CDR3 protein is CASRPPGQRNYGYTF. CDR3 bases: TGCGCCAGCAGACCGCCGGGACAGAGAAACTATGGCTACACCTTC.

The gene calls are TRBV7-8 and TRBJ2-2, with 9 bases identical to TRBD2. Losses at the gene ends were 5 bases for V and 1 base for J; bases not matched to a gene: 17. The CDR3 length is 20 residues. Looked up from germline, CDR1 is SGHVS and CDR2 is FQNEAQ. For the CDR3, the DNA is TGTGCCAGCAGCGGCCCGACGGGAGCGGGGGGCCACCTGAACACCGGGGAGCTGTTTTTT. Amino acids: CASSGPTGAGGHLNTGELFF.

The chain links TRBV11-2 to TRBJ2-7, with 10 positions matching TRBD2. Per the germline V gene, CDR1 is SGHAT and CDR2 is FQNNGV. The CDR3 consists of 16 residues. V was pared by 1 base and J by 3 bases, with 6 bases of the junction left unmatched. CDR3 residues: CASSLVSGGAFYEQYF. CDR3 bases: TGTGCCAGCAGCTTAGTCAGCGGGGGGGCATTCTACGAGCAGTACTTC.